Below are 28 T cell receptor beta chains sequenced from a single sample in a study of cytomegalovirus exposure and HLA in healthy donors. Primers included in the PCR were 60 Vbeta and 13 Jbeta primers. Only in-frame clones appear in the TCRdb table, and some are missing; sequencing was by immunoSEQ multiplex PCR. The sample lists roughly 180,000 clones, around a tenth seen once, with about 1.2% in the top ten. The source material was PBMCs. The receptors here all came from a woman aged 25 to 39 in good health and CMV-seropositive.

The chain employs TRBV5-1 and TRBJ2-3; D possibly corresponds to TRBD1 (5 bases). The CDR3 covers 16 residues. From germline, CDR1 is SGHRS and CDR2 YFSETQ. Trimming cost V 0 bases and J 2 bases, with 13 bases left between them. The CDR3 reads CASSLGLDTTTDTQYF. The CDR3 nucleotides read TGCGCCAGCAGCTTGGGTTTGGACACTACCACAGATACGCAGTATTTT.

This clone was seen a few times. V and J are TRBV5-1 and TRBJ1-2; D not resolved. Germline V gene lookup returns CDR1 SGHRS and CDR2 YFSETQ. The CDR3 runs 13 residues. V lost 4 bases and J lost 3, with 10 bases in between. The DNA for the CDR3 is TGCGCCAGCAGCCCCGACTCGGACTATGGCTACACCTTC. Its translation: CASSPDSDYGYTF. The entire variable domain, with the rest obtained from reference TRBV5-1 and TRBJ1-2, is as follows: KAGVTQTPRYLIKTRGQQVTLSCSPISGHRSVSWYQQTPGQGLQFLFEYFSETQRNKGNFPGRFSGRQFSNSRSEMNVSTLELGDSALYLCASSPDSDYGYTFGSGTRLTVV.

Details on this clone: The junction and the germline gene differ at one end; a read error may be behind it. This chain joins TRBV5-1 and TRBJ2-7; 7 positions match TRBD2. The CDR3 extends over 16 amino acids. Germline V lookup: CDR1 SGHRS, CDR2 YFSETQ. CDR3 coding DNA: TGTGCCAGCAGCTTGGGCTACGCGCGAGGAGCGGGAGAGCAGTACTTC. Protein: CASSLGYARGAGEQYF. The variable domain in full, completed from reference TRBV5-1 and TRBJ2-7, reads KAGVTQTPRYLIKTRGQQVTLSCSPISGHRSVSWYQQTPGQGLQFLFEYFSETQRNKGNFPGRFSGRQFSNSRSEMNVSTLELGDSALYLCASSLGYARGAGEQYFGPGTRLTVT.

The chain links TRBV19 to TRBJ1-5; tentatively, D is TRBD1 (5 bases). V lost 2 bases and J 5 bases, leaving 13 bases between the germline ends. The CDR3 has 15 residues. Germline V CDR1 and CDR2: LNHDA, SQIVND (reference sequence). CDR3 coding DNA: TGTGCCAGTAGTATATGGGGGGTGCTGGATCAGCCCCAGCATTTT. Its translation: CASSIWGVLDQPQHF. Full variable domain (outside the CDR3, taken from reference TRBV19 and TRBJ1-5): DGGITQSPKYLFRKEGQNVTLSCEQNLNHDAMYWYRQDPGQGLRLIYYSQIVNDFQKGDIAEGYSVSREKKESFPLTVTSAQKNPTAFYLCASSIWGVLDQPQHFGDGTRLSIL.

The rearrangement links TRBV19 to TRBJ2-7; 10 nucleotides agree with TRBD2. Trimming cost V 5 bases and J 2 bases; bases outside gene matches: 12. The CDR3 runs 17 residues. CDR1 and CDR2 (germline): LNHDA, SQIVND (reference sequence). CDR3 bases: TGTGCCAGTAGTTTCGCCCTGACTAGCGGGTACCCCTACGAGCAGTACTTC. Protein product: CASSFALTSGYPYEQYF.

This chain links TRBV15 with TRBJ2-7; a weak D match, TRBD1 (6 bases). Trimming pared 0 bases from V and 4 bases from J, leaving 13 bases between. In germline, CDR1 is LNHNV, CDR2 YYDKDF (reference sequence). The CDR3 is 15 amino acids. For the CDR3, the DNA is TGTGCCACCAGCAGAGACAGGGGCGCTTTGTACGAGCAGTACTTC. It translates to CATSRDRGALYEQYF.

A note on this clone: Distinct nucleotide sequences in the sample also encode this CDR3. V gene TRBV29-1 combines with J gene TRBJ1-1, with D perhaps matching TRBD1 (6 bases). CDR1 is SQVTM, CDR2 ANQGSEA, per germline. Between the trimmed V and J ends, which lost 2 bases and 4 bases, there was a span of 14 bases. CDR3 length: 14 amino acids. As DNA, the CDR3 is TGCAGCGTTGAAATGGGGGGGGGCGGCACTGAAGCTTTCTTT. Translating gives CSVEMGGGGTEAFF.

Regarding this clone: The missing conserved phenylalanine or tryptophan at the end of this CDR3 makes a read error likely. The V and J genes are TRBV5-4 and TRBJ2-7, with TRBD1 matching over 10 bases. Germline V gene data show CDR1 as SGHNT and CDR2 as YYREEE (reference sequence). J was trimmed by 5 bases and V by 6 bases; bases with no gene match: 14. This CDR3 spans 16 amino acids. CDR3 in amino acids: CASKSKPGQGINEQYL. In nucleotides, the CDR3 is TGTGCCAGCAAGTCAAAGCCGGGACAGGGGATCAACGAGCAGTACCTC.

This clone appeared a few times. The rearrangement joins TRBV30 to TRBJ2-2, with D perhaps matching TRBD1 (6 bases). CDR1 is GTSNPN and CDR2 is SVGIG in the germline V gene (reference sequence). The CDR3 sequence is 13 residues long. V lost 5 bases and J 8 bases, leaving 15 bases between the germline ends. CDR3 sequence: CAWSTWTEGELFF. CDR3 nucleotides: TGTGCCTGGTCAACATGGACAGAAGGGGAGCTGTTTTTT.

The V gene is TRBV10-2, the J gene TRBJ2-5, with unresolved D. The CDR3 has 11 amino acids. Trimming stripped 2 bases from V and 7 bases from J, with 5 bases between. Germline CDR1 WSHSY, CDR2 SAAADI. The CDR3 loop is CASSEAWTQYF. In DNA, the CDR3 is TGCGCCAGCAGTGAGGCGTGGACCCAGTACTTC.

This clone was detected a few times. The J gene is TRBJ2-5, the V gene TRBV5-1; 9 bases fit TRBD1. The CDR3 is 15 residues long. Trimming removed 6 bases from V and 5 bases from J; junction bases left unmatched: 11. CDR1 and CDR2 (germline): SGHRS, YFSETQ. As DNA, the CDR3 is TGCGCCAGCACGGTAGACAGGGGGAGCGGGGAGACCCAGTACTTC. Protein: CASTVDRGSGETQYF.

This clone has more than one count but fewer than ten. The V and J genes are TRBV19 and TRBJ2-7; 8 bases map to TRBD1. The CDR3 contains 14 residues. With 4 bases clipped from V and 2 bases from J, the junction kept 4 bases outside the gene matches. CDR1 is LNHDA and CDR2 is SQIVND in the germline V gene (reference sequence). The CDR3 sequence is CASSTLGQAYEQYF. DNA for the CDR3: TGTGCCAGTAGTACCCTGGGACAGGCCTACGAGCAGTACTTC.

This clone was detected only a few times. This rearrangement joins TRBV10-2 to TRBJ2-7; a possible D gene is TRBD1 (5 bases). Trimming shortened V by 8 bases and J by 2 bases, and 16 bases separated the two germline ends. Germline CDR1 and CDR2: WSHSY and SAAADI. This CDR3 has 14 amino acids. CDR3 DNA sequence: TGCGCCAGCCTAACCGCAACAGGCGCCTACGAGCAGTACTTC. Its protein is CASLTATGAYEQYF.

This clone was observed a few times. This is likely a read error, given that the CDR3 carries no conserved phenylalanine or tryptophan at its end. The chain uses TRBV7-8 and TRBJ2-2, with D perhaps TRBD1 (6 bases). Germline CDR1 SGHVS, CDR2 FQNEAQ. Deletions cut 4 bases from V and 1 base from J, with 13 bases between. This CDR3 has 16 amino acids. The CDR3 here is CASSSPGTLNTGELFV. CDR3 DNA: TGTGCCAGCAGCTCACCCGGGACACTGAACACCGGGGAGCTGTTTGTT.

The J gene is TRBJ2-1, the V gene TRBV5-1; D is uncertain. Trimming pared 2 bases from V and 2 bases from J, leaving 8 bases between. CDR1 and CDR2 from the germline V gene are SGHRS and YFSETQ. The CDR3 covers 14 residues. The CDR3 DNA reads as TGCGCCAGCAGCTTAAATAGCCCCTACAATGAGCAGTTCTTC. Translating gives CASSLNSPYNEQFF.

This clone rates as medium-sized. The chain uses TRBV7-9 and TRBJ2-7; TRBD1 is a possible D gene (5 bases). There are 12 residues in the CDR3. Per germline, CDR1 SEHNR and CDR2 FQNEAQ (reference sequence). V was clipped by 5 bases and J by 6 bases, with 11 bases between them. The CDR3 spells CASSHTGSEQYF. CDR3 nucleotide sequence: TGTGCCAGCAGCCATACAGGATCCGAGCAGTACTTC.

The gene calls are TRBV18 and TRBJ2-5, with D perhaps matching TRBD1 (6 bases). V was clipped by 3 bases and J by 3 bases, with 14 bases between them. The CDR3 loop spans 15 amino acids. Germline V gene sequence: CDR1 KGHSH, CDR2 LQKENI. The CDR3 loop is CASSPTMDRKETQYF. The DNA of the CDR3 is TGTGCCAGCTCACCCACGATGGACAGAAAAGAGACCCAGTACTTC.

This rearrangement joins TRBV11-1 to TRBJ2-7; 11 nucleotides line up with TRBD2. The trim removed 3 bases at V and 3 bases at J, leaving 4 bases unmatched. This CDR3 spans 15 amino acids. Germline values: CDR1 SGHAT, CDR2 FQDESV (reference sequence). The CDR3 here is CASSFSLAGGYEQYF. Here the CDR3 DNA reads TGTGCCAGCAGCTTTTCTCTAGCGGGAGGCTACGAGCAGTACTTC.

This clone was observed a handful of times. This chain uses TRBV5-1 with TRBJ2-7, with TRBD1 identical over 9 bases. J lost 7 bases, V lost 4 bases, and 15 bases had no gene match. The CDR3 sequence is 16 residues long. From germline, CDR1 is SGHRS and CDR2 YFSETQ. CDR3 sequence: CASSPGFGTGMREQYF. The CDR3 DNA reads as TGCGCCAGCAGCCCGGGGTTCGGGACAGGGATGAGGGAGCAGTACTTC.

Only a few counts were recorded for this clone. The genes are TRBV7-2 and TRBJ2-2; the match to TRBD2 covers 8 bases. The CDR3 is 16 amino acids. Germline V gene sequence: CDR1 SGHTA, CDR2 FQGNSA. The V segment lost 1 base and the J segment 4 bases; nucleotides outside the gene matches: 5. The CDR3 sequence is CASSLGGLVFTGELFF. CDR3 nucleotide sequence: TGTGCCAGCAGCTTAGGGGGACTAGTCTTCACCGGGGAGCTGTTTTTT.

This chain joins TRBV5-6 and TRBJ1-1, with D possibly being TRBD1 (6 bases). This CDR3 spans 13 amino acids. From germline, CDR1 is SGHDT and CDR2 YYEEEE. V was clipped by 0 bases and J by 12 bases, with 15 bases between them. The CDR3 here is CASSLGQGFLTFF. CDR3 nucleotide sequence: TGTGCCAGCAGCTTGGGGCAGGGGTTTCTGACTTTCTTT.

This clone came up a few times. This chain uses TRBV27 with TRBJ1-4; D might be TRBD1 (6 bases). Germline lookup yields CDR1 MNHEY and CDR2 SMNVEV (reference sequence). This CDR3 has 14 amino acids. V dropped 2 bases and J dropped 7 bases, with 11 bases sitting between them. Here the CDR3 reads CASSLVRGAEKLFF. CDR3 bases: TGTGCCAGCAGTTTAGTCAGGGGCGCTGAAAAACTGTTTTTT. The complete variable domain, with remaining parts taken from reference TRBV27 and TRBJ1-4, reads EAQVTQNPRYLITVTGKKLTVTCSQNMNHEYMSWYRQDPGLGLRQIYYSMNVEVTDKGDVPEGYKVSRKEKRNFPLILESPSPNQTSLYFCASSLVRGAEKLFFGSGTQLSVL.

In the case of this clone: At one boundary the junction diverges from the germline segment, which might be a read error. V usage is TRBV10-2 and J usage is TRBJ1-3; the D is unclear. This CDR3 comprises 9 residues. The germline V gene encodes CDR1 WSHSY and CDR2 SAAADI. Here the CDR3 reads CASSSGWIF. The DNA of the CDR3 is TGCGCCAGCAGCTCGGGGTGGATTTTT.

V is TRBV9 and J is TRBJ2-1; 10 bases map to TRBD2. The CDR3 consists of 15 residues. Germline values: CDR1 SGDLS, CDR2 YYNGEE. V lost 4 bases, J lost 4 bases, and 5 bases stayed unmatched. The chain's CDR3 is CASSPRTSGYNEQFF. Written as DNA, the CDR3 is TGTGCCAGCAGCCCTCGGACTAGCGGTTACAATGAGCAGTTCTTC.

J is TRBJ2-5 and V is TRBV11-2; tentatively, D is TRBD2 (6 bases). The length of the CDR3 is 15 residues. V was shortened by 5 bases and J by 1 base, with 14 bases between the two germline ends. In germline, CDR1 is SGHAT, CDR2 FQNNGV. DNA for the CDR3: TGTGCCAGCAGCGGAGGGATCGGTCCCCAAGAGACCCAGTACTTC. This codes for CASSGGIGPQETQYF.

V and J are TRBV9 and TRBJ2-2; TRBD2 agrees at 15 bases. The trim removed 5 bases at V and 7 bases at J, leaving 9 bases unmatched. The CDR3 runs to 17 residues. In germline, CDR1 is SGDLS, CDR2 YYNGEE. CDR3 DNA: TGTGCCAGCAGGCGGACTAGCGGGAGGGAGGGGTACGGGGAGCTGTTTTTT. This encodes CASRRTSGREGYGELFF.

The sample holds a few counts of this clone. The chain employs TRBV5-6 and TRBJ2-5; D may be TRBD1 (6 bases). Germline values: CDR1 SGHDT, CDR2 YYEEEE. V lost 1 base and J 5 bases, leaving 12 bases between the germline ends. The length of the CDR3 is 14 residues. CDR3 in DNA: TGTGCCAGCAGCTTGACAGGGTTGGAGGAGACCCAGTACTTC. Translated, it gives CASSLTGLEETQYF.

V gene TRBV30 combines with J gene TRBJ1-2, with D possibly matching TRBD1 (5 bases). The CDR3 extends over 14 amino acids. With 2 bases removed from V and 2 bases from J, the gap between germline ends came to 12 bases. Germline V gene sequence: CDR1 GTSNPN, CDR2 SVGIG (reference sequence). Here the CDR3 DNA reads TGTGCCTGGAGTAAGGGGTCTCCCAACTATGGCTACACCTTC. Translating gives CAWSKGSPNYGYTF.